The 26 T cell receptor beta chains reported below all come from one sample, sequenced in a study of T cells after yellow fever vaccination. MiXCR was run by TCRdb on the 5' RACE reads, yielding one entry per CDR3 protein. Seen here are 300,000 to 400,000 distinct CDR3 sequences, 9.5% to 15% observed once, and the top ten hold around 3%. Specimen: CD4+ T cells sorted from PBMCs, collected 15 days after the yellow fever booster vaccination. Receptors originate from a man younger than 35 who received the YFV17D yellow fever vaccine.

This chain uses TRBV5-5 with TRBJ2-7, with 8 positions matching TRBD1. V shed 5 bases, J shed 5 bases, and the junction held 6 bases outside the gene matches. The V gene's germline CDR1 is SGHKS and CDR2 YYEKEE (reference sequence). The CDR3 has 13 residues. DNA of the CDR3: TGTGCCAGCAGGTGGACAGGGAATCACGAGCAGTACTTC. Its translation is CASRWTGNHEQYF.

This clonotype was detected only a few times. The rearrangement uses TRBV11-2 and TRBJ2-1, with D perhaps TRBD1 (6 bases). The V end was cut by 2 bases, the J end by 15 bases, with 11 bases between. There are 11 residues in the CDR3. The germline V gene has CDR1 SGHAT and CDR2 FQNNGV. The DNA for the CDR3 is TGTGCCAGCAGCTTAAACAGGGTCGTGTTCTTC. Its translation is CASSLNRVVFF.

The chain employs TRBV30 and TRBJ1-2; 9 positions match TRBD1. This CDR3 comprises 16 residues. After removal of 4 bases from V and 8 bases from J, the junction contained 17 bases not matched to a gene. CDR1 and CDR2 (germline): GTSNPN, SVGIG (reference sequence). The CDR3: CAWKTPTGGILRGYTF. CDR3 in DNA: TGTGCCTGGAAAACTCCCACAGGGGGCATCTTAAGGGGCTACACCTTC.

Only a few counts were recorded for this clonotype. The chain has TRBV5-4 and TRBJ2-7; TRBD1 agrees at 7 bases. Germline-derived CDR1 and CDR2 are SGHNT and YYREEE (reference sequence). With V trimmed by 4 bases and J by 7 bases, 8 bases remained unmatched. This CDR3 contains 13 residues. CDR3 protein: CASSIDRAREQYV. DNA of the CDR3: TGTGCCAGCAGCATAGACAGGGCTCGGGAGCAGTACGTC.

This clonotype showed up many times. The chain's CDR3 is CASSEYGTGDYEQYF. The CDR3 nucleotides are TGTGCCAGCAGCGAATACGGGACGGGAGATTACGAGCAGTACTTC. The V and J genes are TRBV9 and TRBJ2-7; a weak D match, TRBD2 (6 bases). Germline CDR1 is SGDLS and CDR2 is YYNGEE. Between the trimmed V and J ends, which lost 3 bases and 4 bases, there was a span of 17 bases. The CDR3 sequence is 15 residues long. Supplemented by reference TRBV9 and TRBJ2-7, the full variable domain reads DSGVTQTPKHLITATGQRVTLRCSPRSGDLSVYWYQQSLDQGLQFLIQYYNGEERAKGNILERFSAQQFPDLHSELNLSSLELGDSALYFCASSEYGTGDYEQYFGPGTRLTVT.

V and J are TRBV7-9 and TRBJ2-5, with 15 bases aligning to TRBD2. Germline values: CDR1 SEHNR, CDR2 FQNEAQ (reference sequence). There are 18 residues in the CDR3. The ends lost 4 bases at V and 4 bases at J; junction bases unmatched: 10. Here the CDR3 DNA reads TGTGCCAGCAGCTCCGGACTAGCGGGGGGGAAGAGCCCAGAGACCCAGTACTTC. This codes for CASSSGLAGGKSPETQYF.

This clonotype was observed a handful of times. V usage is TRBV6-5 and J usage is TRBJ1-2; no clear D gene. V lost 7 bases and J 4 bases, leaving 13 bases between the germline ends. Germline values: CDR1 MNHEY, CDR2 SVGAGI. The CDR3 extends over 13 amino acids. CDR3 DNA sequence: TGTGCCAGCAAGCCCGGATTGGTCTATGGCTACACCTTC. Translating it yields CASKPGLVYGYTF.

The CDR3 nucleotides read TGCGCCAGCAGCTTGCGTTTAGAGACCCAGTACTTC. This codes for CASSLRLETQYF. This chain joins TRBV5-1 and TRBJ2-5; D unresolved. The CDR3 covers 12 residues. Trimming shortened V by 1 base and J by 4 bases, and 5 bases separated the two germline ends. CDR1 and CDR2 from the germline V gene are SGHRS and YFSETQ.

The chain couples TRBV13 to TRBJ2-5, with 11 bases that match TRBD1. The CDR3 totals 14 residues. The germline CDR1 and CDR2 sequences are PRHDT and FYEKMQ (reference sequence). The junction had 3 bases not matched to a gene; V was cut back by 4 bases and J by 5 bases. The CDR3 is CASSWTGGDETQYF. The CDR3 DNA follows: TGTGCCAGCAGCTGGACAGGGGGCGATGAGACCCAGTACTTC.

The chain carries TRBV5-1 and TRBJ1-2; a possible D gene is TRBD1 (5 bases). This CDR3 contains 14 residues. From germline, CDR1 is SGHRS and CDR2 YFSETQ. Deletions cut 3 bases from V and 5 bases from J, with 14 bases between. The CDR3 region is CASSWDGEYYGYTF. In DNA, the CDR3 is TGCGCCAGCAGCTGGGACGGGGAATATTATGGCTACACCTTC.

This clonotype was seen repeatedly, ten times or more. The chain combines TRBV5-4 with TRBJ1-3, with TRBD1 as a possible D gene (5 bases). V was cut by 3 bases and J by 5 bases, with 18 bases left in between. CDR3 length: 16 amino acids. The germline V gene has CDR1 SGHNT and CDR2 YYREEE (reference sequence). The CDR3 region is CASSYPNGGARNTIYF. CDR3 bases: TGTGCCAGCAGCTACCCCAACGGGGGTGCCCGAAACACCATATATTTT.

The chain has TRBV10-3 and TRBJ2-4, with D unclear. Germline values: CDR1 ENHRY, CDR2 SYGVKD. V lost 2 bases, J lost 10 bases, and 6 bases lay in between. This CDR3 has 11 residues. The CDR3 protein is CAISEGEIQYF. In DNA form, the CDR3 reads TGTGCCATCAGTGAGGGAGAAATTCAGTACTTC.

The chain recombines TRBV7-9 with TRBJ1-5, with 7 bases matching TRBD1. Per the germline V gene, CDR1 is SEHNR and CDR2 is FQNEAQ (reference sequence). With V trimmed by 5 bases and J by 3 bases, 4 bases remained unmatched. The CDR3 is 14 residues long. DNA for the CDR3: TGTGCCAGCAGCGAGACAGGGCTCAATCAGCCCCAGCATTTT. Translating gives CASSETGLNQPQHF. Full variable domain (missing parts from reference TRBV7-9 and TRBJ1-5): DTGVSQNPRHKITKRGQNVTFRCDPISEHNRLYWYRQTLGQGPEFLTYFQNEAQLEKSRLLSDRFSAERPKGSFSTLEIQRTEQGDSAMYLCASSETGLNQPQHFGDGTRLSIL.

This clonotype came up many times. The gene calls are TRBV7-2 and TRBJ2-3, with 11 bases identical to TRBD2. This CDR3 spans 17 amino acids. V shed 0 bases, J shed 2 bases, and the junction held 4 bases outside the gene matches. The germline V gene encodes CDR1 SGHTA and CDR2 FQGNSA. The chain's CDR3 is CASSLATSGGLTDTQYF. The CDR3 region has the DNA TGTGCCAGCAGCTTAGCCACTAGCGGGGGACTCACAGATACGCAGTATTTT.

The rearrangement links TRBV3-1 to TRBJ1-2, with D unclear. The germline CDR1 and CDR2 sequences are LGHDT and YNNKEL (reference sequence). The CDR3 consists of 16 residues. V was clipped by 3 bases and J by 0 bases, with 14 bases between them. CDR3 nucleotides: TGTGCCAGCAGCCATTGGAGCGCCTCCTCTAACTATGGCTACACCTTC. Its protein product is CASSHWSASSNYGYTF.

There are a few counts of this clonotype. V and J are TRBV5-1 and TRBJ2-3; the D is unclear. V was shortened by 0 bases and J by 2 bases, with 10 bases between the two germline ends. CDR1 SGHRS and CDR2 YFSETQ come from the germline V gene. The CDR3 covers 15 residues. This CDR3 reads CASSLEGPDTDTQYF. The CDR3 region has the DNA TGCGCCAGCAGCTTGGAAGGGCCCGACACAGATACGCAGTATTTT.

This clonotype was detected a few times. The CDR3 loop is CSARDPQGARSSYNEQFF. The CDR3, as DNA: TGCAGTGCTAGAGACCCGCAGGGGGCCCGGAGCTCCTACAATGAGCAGTTCTTC. The genes are TRBV20-1 and TRBJ2-1; 8 nucleotides align to TRBD1. J was trimmed by 0 bases and V by 0 bases; bases with no gene match: 10. There are 18 residues in the CDR3. Germline CDR1 and CDR2: DFQATT and SNEGSKA (reference sequence).

Only a few counts were recorded for this clonotype. The CDR3 DNA reads as TGTGCCAGCAGCCCCGGACAGGGGAGGGAGGGTCAGCCCCAGCATTTT. Its protein product is CASSPGQGREGQPQHF. The chain is built from TRBV6-6 and TRBJ1-5; TRBD1 matches at 9 bases. Germline values: CDR1 MNHNY, CDR2 SVGAGI (reference sequence). Trimming at V came to 6 bases and at J to 6 bases, leaving 12 bases not matched to a gene. This CDR3 comprises 16 residues.

The chain links TRBV12-3 or TRBV12-4 to TRBJ1-1; no clear D. The CDR3 loop spans 13 amino acids. V was cut by 8 bases and J by 0 bases, with 10 bases left in between. The chain's CDR3 is CASAFVMNTEAFF. The CDR3 DNA follows: TGTGCCAGCGCCTTTGTCATGAACACTGAAGCTTTCTTT.

The chain links TRBV5-1 to TRBJ1-2; a possible D gene is TRBD1 (5 bases). Germline lookup yields CDR1 SGHRS and CDR2 YFSETQ. Trimming took 4 bases from V and 4 from J, leaving 11 bases between them. The CDR3 runs to 13 residues. In nucleotides, the CDR3 is TGCGCCAGCAGCGTGGGACCGATCTATGGCTACACCTTC. Its translation is CASSVGPIYGYTF.

This chain links TRBV11-2 with TRBJ1-4, with a weak D call TRBD1 (6 bases). Germline V gene lookup returns CDR1 SGHAT and CDR2 FQNNGV. The CDR3 runs to 19 residues. V was trimmed by 5 bases and J by 8 bases, leaving 30 bases between them. This chain's CDR3 is CASSRSNPGWEGGMEKLFF. CDR3 nucleotide sequence: TGTGCCAGCAGCCGATCCAACCCGGGCTGGGAGGGGGGGATGGAAAAACTGTTTTTT.

The rearrangement links TRBV12-3 or TRBV12-4 to TRBJ2-4, with D possibly matching TRBD2 (6 bases). V lost 7 bases and J 3 bases, leaving 13 bases between the germline ends. CDR3 size: 14 residues. The CDR3 nucleotides read TGTGCCAGCACCTTCGGGGGATTCAAAAACATTCAGTACTTC. Translated, it gives CASTFGGFKNIQYF.

The chain joins TRBV7-8 to TRBJ1-1; D is undetermined. Per germline, CDR1 SGHVS and CDR2 FQNEAQ. The CDR3 runs to 15 residues. V lost 0 bases and J lost 6, with 14 bases in between. In nucleotides, the CDR3 is TGTGCCAGCAGCTTAGCCGACCTCAGGTCCTCTGAAGCTTTCTTT. It is translated as CASSLADLRSSEAFF.

This clonotype was found a few times. The chain couples TRBV27 to TRBJ1-2; D is possibly TRBD1 (5 bases). V dropped 7 bases and J dropped 4 bases, with 16 bases sitting between them. This CDR3 has 14 residues. The V gene's germline CDR1 is MNHEY and CDR2 SMNVEV (reference sequence). The CDR3 DNA reads as TGTGCCAGCACCTCTGGCAGAGGGACCTATGGCTACACCTTC. Its protein product is CASTSGRGTYGYTF.

J is TRBJ1-1 and V is TRBV7-3; D uncertain. The CDR3 has 16 amino acids. In germline, CDR1 is SGHTA, CDR2 FQGTGA. The germline V and J ends were trimmed by 0 bases and 1 base, with 12 bases remaining between them. CDR3 amino acids: CASSLTGVRQNTEAFF. The CDR3 DNA sequence: TGTGCCAGCAGCTTAACTGGGGTTAGGCAGAACACTGAAGCTTTCTTT.

The genes are TRBV5-1 and TRBJ2-1, with D maybe TRBD2 (7 bases). V was pared by 4 bases and J by 4 bases, with 15 bases between. Germline CDR1 SGHRS, CDR2 YFSETQ. The CDR3 contains 15 residues. CDR3 bases: TGCGCCAGCAGCCTGGGGGCGGGGGAGTACAATGAGCAGTTCTTC. This codes for CASSLGAGEYNEQFF.